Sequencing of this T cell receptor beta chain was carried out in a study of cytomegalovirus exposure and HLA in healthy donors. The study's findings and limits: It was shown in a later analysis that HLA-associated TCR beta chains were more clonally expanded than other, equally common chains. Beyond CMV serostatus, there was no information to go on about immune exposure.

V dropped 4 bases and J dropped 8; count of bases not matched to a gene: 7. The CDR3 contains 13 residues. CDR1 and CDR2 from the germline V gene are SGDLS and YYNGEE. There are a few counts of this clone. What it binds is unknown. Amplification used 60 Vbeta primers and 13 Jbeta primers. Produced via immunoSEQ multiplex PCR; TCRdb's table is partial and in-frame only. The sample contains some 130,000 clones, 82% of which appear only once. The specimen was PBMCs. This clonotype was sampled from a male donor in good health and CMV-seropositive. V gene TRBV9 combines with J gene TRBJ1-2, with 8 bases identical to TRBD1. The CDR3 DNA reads TGTGCCAGCAGCTTACGACAGGGGCAAGGCTACACCTTC. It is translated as CASSLRQGQGYTF.